Listed here are 20 T cell receptor beta chains from one sample, sequenced in a study of cytomegalovirus exposure and HLA in healthy donors. 13 Jbeta primers and 60 Vbeta primers were used for the PCR. Method: immunoSEQ multiplex PCR; TCRdb's copy keeps in-frame clones and lacks some. Of 45,000 to 60,000 clones listed, approximately 68% are singletons. Material for sequencing was PBMCs. The receptors shown here come from a man aged 25-40 years in good health and CMV-seronegative.

The V gene is TRBV6-6, the J gene TRBJ2-3; tentatively, D is TRBD2 (5 bases). From germline, CDR1 is MNHNY and CDR2 SVGAGI (reference sequence). The germline V and J ends were trimmed by 6 bases and 5 bases, with 12 bases remaining between them. This CDR3 has 13 residues. The DNA of the CDR3 is TGTGCCAGCAGACTCCCCGGGGAAGATACGCAGTATTTT. This codes for CASRLPGEDTQYF.

The J gene is TRBJ1-1, the V gene TRBV18; D is possibly TRBD1 (6 bases). Germline loops: CDR1 KGHSH, CDR2 LQKENI. Between the trimmed V and J ends, which lost 3 bases and 6 bases, there was a span of 11 bases. CDR3 length equals 13 residues. The CDR3 reads CASSPTGSAEAFF. CDR3 nucleotides: TGTGCCAGCTCACCGACAGGATCCGCTGAAGCTTTCTTT. Variable domain in full (rest from reference TRBV18 and TRBJ1-1): NAGVMQNPRHLVRRRGQEARLRCSPMKGHSHVYWYRQLPEEGLKFMVYLQKENIIDESGMPKERFSAEFPKEGPSILRIQQVVRGDSAAYFCASSPTGSAEAFFGQGTRLTVV.

The count of this clone is one. The chain couples TRBV5-1 to TRBJ2-2; the D gene is possibly TRBD2 (6 bases). CDR3 length: 16 amino acids. V was pared by 2 bases and J by 0 bases, with 11 bases between. Germline CDR1 and CDR2: SGHRS and YFSETQ. CDR3 nucleotide sequence: TGCGCCAGCAGCTTACTAGCCTCATCGAACACCGGGGAGCTGTTTTTT. It codes for CASSLLASSNTGELFF.

Here the CDR3 DNA reads TGTGCCAGCAGTGAAGCTCAGGGGCAGCCCCAGCATTTT. This encodes CASSEAQGQPQHF. This chain uses TRBV6-1 with TRBJ1-5; perhaps TRBD1 as D (6 bases). Trimming pared 0 bases from V and 7 bases from J, leaving 7 bases between. Germline V CDR1 and CDR2: MNHNS, SASEGT. The CDR3 has 13 amino acids.

Worth noting for this clone: A read error may account for a junction end that differs from germline. V gene TRBV10-2 combines with J gene TRBJ2-7, with TRBD1 matching 9 bases. This CDR3 has 16 amino acids. Germline values: CDR1 WSHSY, CDR2 SAAADI. The CDR3 nucleotides read TGCGCCAGCAGTGAGTCTCTCACAGGGGGCTCCCACGAGCAGTACTTC. Amino acids: CASSESLTGGSHEQYF.

Worth noting for this clone: The CDR3 ends on some other residue instead of the conserved phenylalanine or tryptophan, so this is likely a read error. The DNA is omitted, as the CDR3 cannot be located on it reliably, and the CDR3 follows TCRdb's listing. The chain uses TRBV2 and TRBJ2-7; no check of the table's D call, TRBD2, against the DNA was made. The CDR3 spans 12 residues, counting both ends. Germline CDR1 SNHLY, CDR2 FYNNEI. The CDR3 loop is CASSVKTGLPRL.

The chain links TRBV2 to TRBJ2-7, with D possibly TRBD1 on 5 matching bases. This CDR3 is 13 amino acids long. Germline CDR1 SNHLY, CDR2 FYNNEI. Trimming shortened V by 3 bases and J by 1 base, and 7 bases separated the two germline ends. The CDR3 DNA follows: TGTGCCAGCAGTGAGACAGATTCCTACGAGCAGTACTTC. This codes for CASSETDSYEQYF.

The chain carries TRBV7-2 and TRBJ2-7, with 8 nucleotides matching TRBD1. The CDR3 sequence is 14 residues long. Germline loops: CDR1 SGHTA, CDR2 FQGNSA. The J segment lost 3 bases and the V segment lost 5 bases, leaving 6 bases of the junction unmatched. CDR3 nucleotide sequence: TGTGCCAGCAGCCCAGGCGACAGGGGCTACGAGCAGTACTTC. The encoded protein is CASSPGDRGYEQYF.

The J gene is TRBJ1-1, the V gene TRBV6-1, with 7 bases aligning to TRBD1. V shed 1 base, J shed 7 bases, and the junction held 6 bases outside the gene matches. The CDR3 loop spans 14 amino acids. Germline lookup yields CDR1 MNHNS and CDR2 SASEGT. The CDR3 loop is CASSEGWRDSEAFF. The CDR3 nucleotides are TGTGCCAGCAGTGAAGGGTGGCGGGACAGTGAAGCTTTCTTT.

The genes are TRBV1 and TRBJ2-5; TRBD2 is the table's D call, not checked against the DNA. TRBV1 is classified as a pseudogene. The CDR3 totals 16 residues. The CDR3: CTSPRSSGSVQETQYF. In DNA, the CDR3 is TGCACCAGCCCCCGGAGTAGCGGGAGTGTTCAAGAGACCCAGTACTTC.

The genes are TRBV5-5 and TRBJ1-4; perhaps TRBD1 as D (6 bases). The CDR3 runs 16 residues. Germline V CDR1 and CDR2: SGHKS, YYEKEE (reference sequence). V was trimmed by 4 bases and J by 8 bases, leaving 21 bases between them. This CDR3 reads CASSQDLQGVFEKLFF. In DNA form, the CDR3 reads TGTGCCAGCAGCCAAGATTTACAGGGTGTTTTCGAAAAACTGTTTTTT.

This clone has a handful of counts. The chain uses TRBV7-9 and TRBJ2-7; D call uncertain. This CDR3 has 12 residues. V shed 3 bases and J shed 3 bases, with 6 bases lying between them. CDR1 and CDR2 (germline): SEHNR, FQNEAQ (reference sequence). The CDR3 here is CASSFGDYEQYF. The CDR3 coding sequence is TGTGCCAGCAGCTTCGGAGACTACGAGCAGTACTTC.

This chain connects TRBV30 to TRBJ1-5, with TRBD1 identical over 9 bases. Germline loops: CDR1 GTSNPN, CDR2 SVGIG (reference sequence). The J segment lost 7 bases and the V segment lost 1 base, leaving 8 bases of the junction unmatched. The CDR3 runs to 15 residues. CDR3 in DNA: TGTGCCTGGAGTGGAACGGGACAGGGTTGGCAGCCCCAGCATTTT. It is translated as CAWSGTGQGWQPQHF.

V usage is TRBV5-1 and J usage is TRBJ1-1; 9 positions agree with TRBD1. This CDR3 has 15 residues. Germline loops: CDR1 SGHRS, CDR2 YFSETQ. V lost 4 bases and J lost 3; bases outside the gene matches: 7. The CDR3 sequence: CASSKAGQGYTEAFF. CDR3 bases: TGCGCCAGCAGCAAAGCGGGACAGGGATACACTGAAGCTTTCTTT.

The gene calls are TRBV2 and TRBJ2-7, with 10 bases that match TRBD2. After removal of 4 bases from V and 5 bases from J, the junction contained 8 bases not matched to a gene. The V gene's germline CDR1 is SNHLY and CDR2 FYNNEI. CDR3 length: 15 residues. The CDR3 loop is CASSASGSLVHEQYF. The CDR3 DNA is TGTGCCAGCAGTGCTAGCGGGAGCTTGGTCCACGAGCAGTACTTC.

The gene calls are TRBV30 and TRBJ2-2; a possible D gene is TRBD2 (6 bases). Germline V gene sequence: CDR1 GTSNPN, CDR2 SVGIG (reference sequence). Trimming stripped 4 bases from V and 7 bases from J, with 13 bases between. The CDR3 totals 13 residues. The CDR3 sequence: CAWTSAGSGELFF. DNA for the CDR3: TGTGCCTGGACTAGCGCTGGGAGCGGGGAGCTGTTTTTT.

This clone was seen only a few times. This chain links TRBV5-4 with TRBJ1-1; 7 bases are shared with TRBD1. Germline CDR1 and CDR2: SGHNT and YYREEE (reference sequence). CDR3 length: 17 amino acids. V gave up 4 bases and J gave up 0 bases; unmatched junction bases: 12. The CDR3 nucleotides read TGTGCCAGCAGCCATCCGGGACAGCGCCCTATGAACACTGAAGCTTTCTTT. This sequence encodes CASSHPGQRPMNTEAFF. The full variable domain, rest sourced from reference TRBV5-4 and TRBJ1-1, is ETGVTQSPTHLIKTRGQQVTLRCSSQSGHNTVSWYQQALGQGPQFIFQYYREEENGRGNFPPRFSGLQFPNYSSELNVNALELDDSALYLCASSHPGQRPMNTEAFFGQGTRLTVV.

The V and J genes are TRBV19 and TRBJ2-3; 7 positions agree with TRBD2. Germline V CDR1 and CDR2: LNHDA, SQIVND (reference sequence). J was trimmed by 4 bases and V by 10 bases; bases with no gene match: 8. The CDR3 is made up of 13 amino acids. The CDR3, as DNA: TGTGCCACCGTGGCGGGAGTAGCAGATACGCAGTATTTT. Protein sequence: CATVAGVADTQYF.

This clone was observed once. This chain links TRBV6-5 with TRBJ1-5; TRBD1 matches at 9 bases. The CDR3 length is 15 residues. Germline V gives CDR1 MNHEY, CDR2 SVGAGI. The junction had 12 bases not matched to a gene; V was cut back by 4 bases and J by 11 bases. Here the CDR3 DNA reads TGTGCCAGCAGTTCCCCACACAGGGGGCTCGTGGCCCAGCATTTT. This translates into CASSSPHRGLVAQHF.

This clone appeared a few times. The V gene is TRBV7-2, the J gene TRBJ2-7; D perhaps matches TRBD2 (6 bases). The CDR3 runs 14 residues. Germline values: CDR1 SGHTA, CDR2 FQGNSA. V dropped 2 bases and J dropped 0 bases, with 8 bases sitting between them. The CDR3 nucleotides read TGTGCCAGCAGCTTAAGGCGGGGCTCCTACGAGCAGTACTTC. Residues: CASSLRRGSYEQYF. The entire variable domain, with the rest obtained from reference TRBV7-2 and TRBJ2-7, is as follows: GAGVSQSPSNKVTEKGKDVELRCDPISGHTALYWYRQSLGQGLEFLIYFQGNSAPDKSGLPSDRFSAERTGGSVSTLTIQRTQQEDSAVYLCASSLRRGSYEQYFGPGTRLTVT.